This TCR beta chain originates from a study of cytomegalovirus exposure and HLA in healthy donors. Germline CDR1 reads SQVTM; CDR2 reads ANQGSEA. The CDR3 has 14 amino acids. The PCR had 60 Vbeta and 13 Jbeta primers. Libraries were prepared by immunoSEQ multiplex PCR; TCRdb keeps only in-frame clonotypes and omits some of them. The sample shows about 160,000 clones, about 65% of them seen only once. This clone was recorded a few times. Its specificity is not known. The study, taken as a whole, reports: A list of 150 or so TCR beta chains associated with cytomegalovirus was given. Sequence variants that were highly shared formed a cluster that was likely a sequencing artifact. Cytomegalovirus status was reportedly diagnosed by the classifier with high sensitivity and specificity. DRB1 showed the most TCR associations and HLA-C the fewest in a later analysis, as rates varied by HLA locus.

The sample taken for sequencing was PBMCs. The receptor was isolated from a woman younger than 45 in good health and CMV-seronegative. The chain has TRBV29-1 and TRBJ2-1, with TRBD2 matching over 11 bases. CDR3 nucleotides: TGCAGTCTCAAACTAGCGGGAGCATACAATGAGCAGTTCTTC. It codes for CSLKLAGAYNEQFF.